This T cell receptor beta chain was obtained from a study of PD-L1 blockade in urothelial cancer. The table came from immunoSEQ multiplex PCR; TCRdb's copy has only in-frame clones and leaves some out. This sample yields tens of thousands of clones, of which under 90% are seen a single time; roughly 4.5% belongs to the top ten. In this sample, this clone turned up once. This CDR3 has 14 amino acids. Germline CDR1 is SSHAT and CDR2 is FNYEAQ (reference sequence). Trimming pared 1 base from V and 1 base from J, leaving 7 bases between. Sequencing used PBMCs, obtained around atezolizumab (anti-PD-L1) treatment. This chain links TRBV7-7 with TRBJ2-5; weak D call: TRBD2 (5 bases). This TCR derives from a man in his 70s with urothelial cancer. CDR3 in DNA: TGTGCCAGCAGCTTAGGAAGCGGCCAAGAGACCCAGTACTTC. Protein product: CASSLGSGQETQYF. The full variable domain, completed using reference TRBV7-7 and TRBJ2-5, is GAGVSQSPRYKVTKRGQDVTLRCDPISSHATLYWYQQALGQGPEFLTYFNYEAQPDKSGLPSDRFSAERPEGSISTLTIQRTEQRDSAMYRCASSLGSGQETQYFGPGTRLLVL.